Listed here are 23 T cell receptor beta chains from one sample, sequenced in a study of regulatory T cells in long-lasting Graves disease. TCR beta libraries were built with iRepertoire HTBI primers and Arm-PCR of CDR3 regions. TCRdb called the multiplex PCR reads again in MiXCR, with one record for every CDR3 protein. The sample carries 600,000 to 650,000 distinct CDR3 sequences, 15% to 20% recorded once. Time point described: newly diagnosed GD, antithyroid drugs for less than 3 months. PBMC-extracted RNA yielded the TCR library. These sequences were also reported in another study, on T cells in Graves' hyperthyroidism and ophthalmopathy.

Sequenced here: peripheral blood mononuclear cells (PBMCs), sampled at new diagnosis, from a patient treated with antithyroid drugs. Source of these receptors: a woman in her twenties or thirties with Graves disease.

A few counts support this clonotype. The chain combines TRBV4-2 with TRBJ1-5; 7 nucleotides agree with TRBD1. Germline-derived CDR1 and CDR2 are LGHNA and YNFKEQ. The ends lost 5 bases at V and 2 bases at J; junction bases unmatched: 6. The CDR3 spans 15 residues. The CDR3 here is CASSSGQERNQPQHF. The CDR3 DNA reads TGTGCCAGCAGCTCTGGACAGGAACGCAATCAGCCCCAGCATTTT.

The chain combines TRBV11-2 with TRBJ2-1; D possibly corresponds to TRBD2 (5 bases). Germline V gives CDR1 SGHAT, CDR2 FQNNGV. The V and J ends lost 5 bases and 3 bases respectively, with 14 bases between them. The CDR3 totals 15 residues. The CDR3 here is CASSPRTLLYNEQFF. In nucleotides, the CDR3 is TGTGCCAGCAGCCCCCGGACTCTCCTCTACAATGAGCAGTTCTTC.

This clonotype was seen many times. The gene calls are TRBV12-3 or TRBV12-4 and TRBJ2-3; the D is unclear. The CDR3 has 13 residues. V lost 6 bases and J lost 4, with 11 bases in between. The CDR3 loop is CASRSLRADTQYF. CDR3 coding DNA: TGTGCCAGCAGGTCGCTTCGGGCAGATACGCAGTATTTT.

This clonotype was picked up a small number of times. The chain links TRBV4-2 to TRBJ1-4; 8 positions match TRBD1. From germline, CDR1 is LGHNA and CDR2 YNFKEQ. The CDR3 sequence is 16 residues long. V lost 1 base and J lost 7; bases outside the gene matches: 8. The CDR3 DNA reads TGTGCCAGCAGCCAAGGAGGGGGACAGGTATTTGAAAAACTGTTTTTT. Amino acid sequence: CASSQGGGQVFEKLFF.

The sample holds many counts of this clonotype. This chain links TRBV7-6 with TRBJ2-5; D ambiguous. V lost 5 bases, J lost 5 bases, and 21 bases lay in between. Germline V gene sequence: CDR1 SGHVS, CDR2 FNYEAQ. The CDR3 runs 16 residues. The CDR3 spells CASSAAPGGSQETQYF. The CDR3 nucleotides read TGTGCCAGCAGCGCCGCGCCTGGTGGTAGCCAGGAGACCCAGTACTTC.

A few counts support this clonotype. CDR3 amino acids: CASSPQTSGDTYNEQFF. The DNA for the CDR3 is TGTGCCAGCAGCCCCCAGACTAGCGGCGACACCTACAATGAGCAGTTCTTC. The rearrangement joins TRBV9 to TRBJ2-1; 9 positions agree with TRBD2. V lost 4 bases to trimming and J lost 2 bases; unmatched junction nucleotides: 10. CDR1 SGDLS and CDR2 YYNGEE come from the germline V gene. The CDR3 covers 17 residues.

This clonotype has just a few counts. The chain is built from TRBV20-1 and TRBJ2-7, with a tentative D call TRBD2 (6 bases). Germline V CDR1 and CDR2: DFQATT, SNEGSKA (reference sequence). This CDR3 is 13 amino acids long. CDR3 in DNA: TGCAGCTCCGGTTTGGGGGGAACTTACGAGCAGTACTTC. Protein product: CSSGLGGTYEQYF.

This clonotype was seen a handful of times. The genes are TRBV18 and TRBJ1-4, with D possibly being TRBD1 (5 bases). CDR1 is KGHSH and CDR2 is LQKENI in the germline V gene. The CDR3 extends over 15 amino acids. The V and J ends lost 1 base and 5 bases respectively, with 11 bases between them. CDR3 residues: CASSPLRQGNEKLFF. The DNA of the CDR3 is TGTGCCAGCTCACCACTCCGGCAGGGCAATGAAAAACTGTTTTTT. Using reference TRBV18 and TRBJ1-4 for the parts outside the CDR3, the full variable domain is NAGVMQNPRHLVRRRGQEARLRCSPMKGHSHVYWYRQLPEEGLKFMVYLQKENIIDESGMPKERFSAEFPKEGPSILRIQQVVRGDSAAYFCASSPLRQGNEKLFFGSGTQLSVL.

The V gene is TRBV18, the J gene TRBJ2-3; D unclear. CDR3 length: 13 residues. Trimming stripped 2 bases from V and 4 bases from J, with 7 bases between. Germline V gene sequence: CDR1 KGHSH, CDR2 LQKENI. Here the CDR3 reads CASSPMVSDTQYF. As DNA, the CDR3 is TGTGCCAGCTCACCAATGGTTTCAGATACGCAGTATTTT.

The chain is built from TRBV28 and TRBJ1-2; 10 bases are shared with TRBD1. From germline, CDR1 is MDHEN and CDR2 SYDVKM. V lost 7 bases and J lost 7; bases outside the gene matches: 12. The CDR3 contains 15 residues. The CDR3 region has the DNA TGTGCCAGCAACAGACAGGGGGCAGGATTGGGTGGCTACACCTTC. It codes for CASNRQGAGLGGYTF.

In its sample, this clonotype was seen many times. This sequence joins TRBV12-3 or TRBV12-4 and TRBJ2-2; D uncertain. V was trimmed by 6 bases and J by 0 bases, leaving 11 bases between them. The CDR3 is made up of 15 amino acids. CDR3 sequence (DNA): TGTGCCAGCAGGATACCGGGTTCGAACACCGGGGAGCTGTTTTTT. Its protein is CASRIPGSNTGELFF.

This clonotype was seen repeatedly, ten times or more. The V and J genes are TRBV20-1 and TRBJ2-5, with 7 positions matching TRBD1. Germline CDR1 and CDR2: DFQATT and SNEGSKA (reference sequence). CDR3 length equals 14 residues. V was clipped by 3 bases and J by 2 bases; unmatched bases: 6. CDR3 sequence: CSASRRDRQETQYF. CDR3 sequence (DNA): TGCAGTGCTAGTAGACGGGACAGACAAGAGACCCAGTACTTC.

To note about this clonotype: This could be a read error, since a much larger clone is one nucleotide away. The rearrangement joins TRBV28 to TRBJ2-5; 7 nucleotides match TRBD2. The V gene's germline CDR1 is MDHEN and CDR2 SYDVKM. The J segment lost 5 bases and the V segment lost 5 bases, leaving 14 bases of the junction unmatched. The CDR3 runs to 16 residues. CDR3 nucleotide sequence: TGTGCCAGCAGTGGAGGTCTAGCGGAAGAGTGGGAGACCCAGTACTTC. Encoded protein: CASSGGLAEEWETQYF.

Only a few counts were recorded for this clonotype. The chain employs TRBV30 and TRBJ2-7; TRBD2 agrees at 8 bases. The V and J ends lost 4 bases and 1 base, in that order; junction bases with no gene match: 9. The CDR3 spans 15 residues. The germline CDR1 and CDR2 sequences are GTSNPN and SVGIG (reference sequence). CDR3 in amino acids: CAWTSEAGVSYEQYF. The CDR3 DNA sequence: TGTGCCTGGACTTCGGAAGCGGGAGTTTCCTACGAGCAGTACTTC.

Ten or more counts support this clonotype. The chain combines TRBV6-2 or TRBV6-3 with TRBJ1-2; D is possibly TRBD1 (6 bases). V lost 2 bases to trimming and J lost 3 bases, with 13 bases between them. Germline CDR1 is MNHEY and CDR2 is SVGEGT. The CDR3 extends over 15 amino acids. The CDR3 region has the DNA TGTGCCAGCAGTTACCGGGGGGGCGCCGACTATGGCTACACCTTC. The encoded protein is CASSYRGGADYGYTF.

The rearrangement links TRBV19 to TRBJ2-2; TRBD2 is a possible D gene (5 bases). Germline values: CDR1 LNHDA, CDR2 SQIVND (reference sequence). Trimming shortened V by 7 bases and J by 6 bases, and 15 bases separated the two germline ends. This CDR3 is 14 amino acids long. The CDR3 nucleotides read TGTGCCAGTACCAAAGACGGGGTCCCCGGGGAGCTGTTTTTT. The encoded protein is CASTKDGVPGELFF.

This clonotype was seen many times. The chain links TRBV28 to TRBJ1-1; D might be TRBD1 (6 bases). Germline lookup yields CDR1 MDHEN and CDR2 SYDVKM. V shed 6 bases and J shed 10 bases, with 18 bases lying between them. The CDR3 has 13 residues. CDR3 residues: CASSAQGRRVAFF. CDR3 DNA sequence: TGTGCCAGCAGCGCCCAGGGGCGCCGGGTAGCTTTCTTT.

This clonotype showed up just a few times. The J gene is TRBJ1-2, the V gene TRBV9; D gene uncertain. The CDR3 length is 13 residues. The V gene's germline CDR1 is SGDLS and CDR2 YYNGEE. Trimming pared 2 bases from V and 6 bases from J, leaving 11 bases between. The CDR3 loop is CASSVGQMDGYTF. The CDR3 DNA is TGTGCCAGCAGCGTCGGGCAGATGGATGGCTACACCTTC.

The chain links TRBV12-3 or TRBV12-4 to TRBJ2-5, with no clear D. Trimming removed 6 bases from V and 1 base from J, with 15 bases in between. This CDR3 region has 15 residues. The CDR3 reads CASRPGTPLQETQYF. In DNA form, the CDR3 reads TGTGCCAGCAGGCCCGGCACGCCACTCCAAGAGACCCAGTACTTC.

CDR3 in amino acids: CASSLVAGTDTEAFF. As DNA, the CDR3 is TGTGCCAGCAGCTTAGTCGCAGGGACCGACACTGAAGCTTTCTTT. The rearrangement links TRBV13 to TRBJ1-1, with D possibly TRBD1 on 5 matching bases. The V gene lost 1 base and the J gene lost 3 bases, with 12 bases spanning the gap. This CDR3 has 15 amino acids. Germline assignment: CDR1 PRHDT and CDR2 FYEKMQ (reference sequence).

Written as DNA, the CDR3 is TGCAGTGCTACTAGGCGGCGGACAGGGGAAAAACAAGAGACCCAGTACTTC. This encodes CSATRRRTGEKQETQYF. The chain is built from TRBV20-1 and TRBJ2-5; 9 nucleotides line up with TRBD1. The CDR3 is made up of 17 amino acids. The germline V gene encodes CDR1 DFQATT and CDR2 SNEGSKA (reference sequence). The ends lost 4 bases at V and 2 bases at J; junction bases unmatched: 14.

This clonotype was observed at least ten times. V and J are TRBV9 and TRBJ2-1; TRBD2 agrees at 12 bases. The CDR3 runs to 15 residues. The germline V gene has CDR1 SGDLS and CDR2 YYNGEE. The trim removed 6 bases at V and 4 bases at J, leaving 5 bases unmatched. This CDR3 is CASTEGLAGYNEQFF. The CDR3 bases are TGTGCCAGCACCGAGGGACTAGCGGGTTACAATGAGCAGTTCTTC.

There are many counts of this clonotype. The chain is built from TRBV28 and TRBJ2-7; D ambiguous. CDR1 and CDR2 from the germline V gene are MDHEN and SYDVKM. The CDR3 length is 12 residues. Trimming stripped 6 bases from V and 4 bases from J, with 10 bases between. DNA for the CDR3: TGTGCCAGCAGGCCCGCTCGTTACGAGCAGTACTTC. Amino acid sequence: CASRPARYEQYF.